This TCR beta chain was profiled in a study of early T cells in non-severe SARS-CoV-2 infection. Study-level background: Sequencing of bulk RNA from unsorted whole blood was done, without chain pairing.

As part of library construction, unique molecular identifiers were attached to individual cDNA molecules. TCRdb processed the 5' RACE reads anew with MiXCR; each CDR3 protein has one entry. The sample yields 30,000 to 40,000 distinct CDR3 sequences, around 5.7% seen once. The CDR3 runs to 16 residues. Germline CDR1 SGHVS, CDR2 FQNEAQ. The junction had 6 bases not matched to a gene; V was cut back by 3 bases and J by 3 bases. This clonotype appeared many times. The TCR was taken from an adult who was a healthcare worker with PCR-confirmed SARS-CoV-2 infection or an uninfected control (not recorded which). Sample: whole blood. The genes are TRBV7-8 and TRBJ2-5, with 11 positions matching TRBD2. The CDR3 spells CASSLPPGLAEETQYF. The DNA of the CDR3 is TGTGCCAGCAGCTTGCCACCGGGACTAGCGGAAGAGACCCAGTACTTC.